A single sample is the source of the 30 T cell receptor beta chains below, sequenced in a study of cytomegalovirus exposure and HLA in healthy donors. The study ran its PCR with 60 Vbeta and 13 Jbeta primers. TCRdb's copy holds only in-frame clones and misses some; the assay was immunoSEQ multiplex PCR. The repertoire has approximately 180,000 clones, around 79% of them found once; the top ten carry roughly 1.5%. Sequencing input: PBMCs. These receptors came from a woman in her fifties or sixties in good health and CMV-seronegative.

The rearrangement uses TRBV10-3 and TRBJ1-1; perhaps TRBD1 as D (6 bases). The CDR3 consists of 14 residues. Deletions cut 6 bases from V and 0 bases from J, with 11 bases between. Germline V CDR1 and CDR2: ENHRY, SYGVKD. The CDR3 is CAIRERTVNTEAFF. CDR3 in DNA: TGTGCCATCAGGGAACGGACAGTGAACACTGAAGCTTTCTTT.

About this clone itself: A junction end diverges from the germline sequence, so it may reflect a read error. This chain links TRBV7-9 with TRBJ1-5, with D perhaps matching TRBD1 (5 bases). This CDR3 contains 12 residues. The germline gives CDR1 SEHNR, CDR2 FQNEAQ (reference sequence). The CDR3 coding sequence is TGTTCCAGCAGCCCGGGGGACCAGCCCCAGCATTTT. Protein: CSSSPGDQPQHF.

V is TRBV9 and J is TRBJ1-2; D perhaps matches TRBD1 (6 bases). Germline CDR1 is SGDLS and CDR2 is YYNGEE. Trimming stripped 3 bases from V and 4 bases from J, with 19 bases between. The CDR3 runs 16 residues. CDR3 residues: CASSGLLGQSLYGYTF. In nucleotides, the CDR3 is TGTGCCAGCAGCGGCCTCCTTGGACAGAGTCTCTATGGCTACACCTTC.

The chain joins TRBV6-5 to TRBJ1-1; possible D gene TRBD1, 6 bases. This CDR3 has 11 amino acids. The germline CDR1 and CDR2 sequences are MNHEY and SVGAGI. V shed 7 bases and J shed 8 bases, with 11 bases lying between them. CDR3 bases: TGTGCCAGCAAAAAACAGGGAGAAGCTTTCTTT. Translating gives CASKKQGEAFF.

The chain has TRBV4-3 and TRBJ1-6; a possible D gene is TRBD1 (6 bases). There are 15 residues in the CDR3. V shed 7 bases and J shed 6 bases, with 16 bases lying between them. The germline CDR1 and CDR2 sequences are LGHNA and YSLEER. The CDR3 spells CASNLRGAGNSPLHF. The CDR3, as DNA: TGCGCCAGCAACCTACGGGGGGCTGGTAATTCACCCCTCCACTTT.

The CDR3 region is CSVVRESTDTQYF. CDR3 DNA sequence: TGCAGCGTTGTACGCGAGAGCACAGATACGCAGTATTTT. The genes are TRBV29-1 and TRBJ2-3; D is unclear. Germline loops: CDR1 SQVTM, CDR2 ANQGSEA. Trimming took off 4 bases at V and 0 bases at J, with 8 bases between the two ends. This CDR3 comprises 13 residues.

The chain links TRBV19 to TRBJ1-1, with unresolved D. The CDR3 sequence is 14 residues long. Germline V gene data show CDR1 as LNHDA and CDR2 as SQIVND (reference sequence). V was cut by 3 bases and J by 4 bases, with 12 bases left in between. CDR3 amino acids: CASSMNGAGTEAFF. CDR3 DNA: TGTGCCAGTAGTATGAATGGTGCGGGCACTGAAGCTTTCTTT.

The chain employs TRBV5-1 and TRBJ2-1; perhaps TRBD2 as D (6 bases). Germline CDR1 reads SGHRS; CDR2 reads YFSETQ. The CDR3 has 16 amino acids. Trimming cost V 4 bases and J 5 bases, with 19 bases left between them. For the CDR3, the DNA is TGCGCCAGCAGCCTAGGGTACGGTAGCGGAAACAATGAGCAGTTCTTC. Residues: CASSLGYGSGNNEQFF.

This rearrangement joins TRBV6-6 to TRBJ1-1, with a possible D match to TRBD1 (5 bases). The ends were cut back, 6 bases at V and 1 base at J, with 12 bases in the middle. Germline V lookup: CDR1 MNHNY, CDR2 SVGAGI (reference sequence). The CDR3 is made up of 14 amino acids. Here the CDR3 reads CASSSNTGNTEAFF. The CDR3 bases are TGTGCCAGCAGCAGCAACACAGGGAACACTGAAGCTTTCTTT.

CDR3 coding DNA: TGTGCCAGCTCACCTGGACAGGGGAGTGAAAAACTGTTTTTT. Translation: CASSPGQGSEKLFF. The gene calls are TRBV18 and TRBJ1-4, with TRBD1 matching over 9 bases. Unmatched junction bases numbered 3, after V lost 3 bases and J lost 7 bases. Germline V lookup: CDR1 KGHSH, CDR2 LQKENI. The length of the CDR3 is 14 residues. Full variable domain (outside the CDR3, taken from reference TRBV18 and TRBJ1-4): NAGVMQNPRHLVRRRGQEARLRCSPMKGHSHVYWYRQLPEEGLKFMVYLQKENIIDESGMPKERFSAEFPKEGPSILRIQQVVRGDSAAYFCASSPGQGSEKLFFGSGTQLSVL.

This chain joins TRBV4-3 and TRBJ2-1, with 11 bases fitting TRBD2. In germline, CDR1 is LGHNA, CDR2 YSLEER. CDR3 length: 15 amino acids. The junction had 4 bases not matched to a gene; V was cut back by 0 bases and J by 9 bases. The CDR3 sequence is CASSQDPGLAGEQFF. The CDR3 DNA sequence: TGCGCCAGCAGCCAAGACCCCGGACTAGCGGGTGAGCAGTTCTTC.

This clone was counted between two and nine times. V and J are TRBV7-9 and TRBJ2-1, with 10 bases matching TRBD2. CDR3 length: 18 residues. Trimming removed 2 bases from V and 7 bases from J; junction bases left unmatched: 14. Germline CDR1 and CDR2: SEHNR and FQNEAQ (reference sequence). CDR3 sequence reads: CASSLPHRISGRRNEQFF. For the CDR3, the DNA is TGTGCCAGCAGCTTACCCCACCGTATTAGCGGGAGGAGGAATGAGCAGTTCTTC.

This clone was seen a few times. The chain uses TRBV4-3 and TRBJ2-6; a possible D gene is TRBD2 (5 bases). The CDR3 spans 16 residues. Germline lookup yields CDR1 LGHNA and CDR2 YSLEER. V was cut by 2 bases and J by 1 base, with 9 bases left in between. The CDR3 coding sequence is TGCGCCAGCAGCCAAAGAGGGAGTTCTGGGGCCAACGTCCTGACTTTC. Translated: CASSQRGSSGANVLTF.

The chain recombines TRBV7-9 with TRBJ2-1; 12 bases are shared with TRBD2. The CDR3 consists of 15 residues. V was clipped by 5 bases and J by 4 bases; unmatched bases: 3. CDR1 is SEHNR and CDR2 is FQNEAQ in the germline V gene (reference sequence). The CDR3 region is CASSATSGGYNEQFF. The CDR3 DNA is TGTGCCAGCAGCGCTACTAGCGGGGGGTACAATGAGCAGTTCTTC.

V is TRBV2 and J is TRBJ2-2, with D possibly TRBD1 on 6 matching bases. Germline V lookup: CDR1 SNHLY, CDR2 FYNNEI. This CDR3 has 15 amino acids. V was pared by 7 bases and J by 4 bases, with 16 bases between. The CDR3, as DNA: TGTGCCAGCAAGATGGTTACAGGGACCACCGGGGAGCTGTTTTTT. As protein: CASKMVTGTTGELFF.

This chain uses TRBV28 with TRBJ2-7, with TRBD2 matching 9 bases. V dropped 5 bases and J dropped 1; count of bases not matched to a gene: 3. The CDR3 has 14 residues. CDR1 is MDHEN, CDR2 SYDVKM, per germline. The CDR3 region has the DNA TGTGCCAGCAGTCGACTAGCGGATTCCTACGAGCAGTACTTC. Translating gives CASSRLADSYEQYF.

The chain has TRBV2 and TRBJ2-7; 16 nucleotides line up with TRBD2. The CDR3 length is 15 residues. V gave up 4 bases and J gave up 6 bases; unmatched junction bases: 3. CDR1 and CDR2 from the germline V gene are SNHLY and FYNNEI. CDR3 sequence reads: CASSAGTSGRAEQYF. CDR3 DNA sequence: TGTGCCAGCAGTGCCGGGACTAGCGGGAGGGCCGAGCAGTACTTC.

The chain links TRBV7-9 to TRBJ2-1; maybe TRBD2 (5 bases). The germline V gene has CDR1 SEHNR and CDR2 FQNEAQ (reference sequence). The CDR3 is 15 residues long. Trimming left V 5 bases short and J 1 base short, with 12 bases between. CDR3 coding DNA: TGTGCCAGCAGCGCGAGGGCCAGGTCCTACAATGAGCAGTTCTTC. It codes for CASSARARSYNEQFF.

J is TRBJ2-7 and V is TRBV7-2, with 8 bases lining up with TRBD1. The CDR3 is made up of 14 amino acids. Germline trimming cut 2 bases from V and 6 bases from J; bases unmatched to any gene: 6. The germline V gene encodes CDR1 SGHTA and CDR2 FQGNSA. The CDR3 loop is CASSLSGGSLEQYF. The CDR3 coding sequence is TGTGCCAGCAGCTTATCAGGGGGCTCCCTCGAGCAGTACTTC.

The V gene is TRBV5-1, the J gene TRBJ1-1; D perhaps matches TRBD1 (5 bases). The CDR3 runs to 13 residues. V gave up 5 bases and J gave up 0 bases, with 8 bases separating them. Germline CDR1 and CDR2: SGHRS and YFSETQ. The DNA for the CDR3 is TGCGCCAGCAGGACAGATTTGAACACTGAAGCTTTCTTT. Translation gives CASRTDLNTEAFF.

The V call is TRBV18, the J call TRBJ2-1; the match to TRBD2 covers 9 bases. The CDR3 consists of 14 residues. The germline CDR1 and CDR2 sequences are KGHSH and LQKENI. The ends lost 4 bases at V and 6 bases at J; junction bases unmatched: 4. The CDR3 region has the DNA TGTGCCAGCTCACTAGGGACTAGCAGCAATGAGCAGTTCTTC. It translates to CASSLGTSSNEQFF. Drawing the rest from reference TRBV18 and TRBJ2-1, the complete variable domain is NAGVMQNPRHLVRRRGQEARLRCSPMKGHSHVYWYRQLPEEGLKFMVYLQKENIIDESGMPKERFSAEFPKEGPSILRIQQVVRGDSAAYFCASSLGTSSNEQFFGPGTRLTVL.

V and J are TRBV30 and TRBJ1-1, with D possibly TRBD1 on 6 matching bases. Germline CDR1 GTSNPN, CDR2 SVGIG (reference sequence). The V gene lost 0 bases and the J gene lost 4 bases, with 12 bases spanning the gap. The CDR3 loop spans 14 amino acids. CDR3 sequence reads: CAWSVGQRGTEAFF. DNA of the CDR3: TGTGCCTGGAGTGTAGGACAGCGCGGCACTGAAGCTTTCTTT.

V is TRBV2 and J is TRBJ2-5; D is ambiguous. Germline CDR1 and CDR2: SNHLY and FYNNEI. Deletions cut 1 base from V and 3 bases from J, with 9 bases between. CDR3 length: 14 amino acids. CDR3: CASSEGWLEETQYF. The CDR3 nucleotides are TGTGCCAGCAGTGAAGGTTGGCTAGAAGAGACCCAGTACTTC.

The V gene is TRBV4-2, the J gene TRBJ1-6; weak D call: TRBD1 (6 bases). CDR1 and CDR2 (germline): LGHNA, YNFKEQ. This CDR3 spans 15 amino acids. V was shortened by 0 bases and J by 10 bases, with 13 bases between the two germline ends. The CDR3: CASSQDPTGRSPLHF. The CDR3 coding sequence is TGTGCCAGCAGCCAAGACCCGACAGGACGATCACCCCTCCACTTT.

This clone was observed a handful of times. V and J are TRBV4-3 and TRBJ1-1; D is possibly TRBD1 (5 bases). V gave up 2 bases and J gave up 1 base, with 8 bases separating them. The CDR3 has 14 residues. Germline V gene data show CDR1 as LGHNA and CDR2 as YSLEER. The CDR3 DNA follows: TGCGCCAGCAGCCAACCCACAGGGAACACTGAAGCTTTCTTT. Translated, it gives CASSQPTGNTEAFF.

Worth noting for this clone: At the DNA level, this CDR3 is encoded by other sequences in the same sample as well. The rearrangement links TRBV7-2 to TRBJ2-2, with TRBD1 as a possible D gene (6 bases). The V gene lost 7 bases and the J gene lost 3 bases, with 12 bases spanning the gap. This CDR3 comprises 14 residues. In germline, CDR1 is SGHTA, CDR2 FQGNSA. The CDR3 DNA sequence: TGTGCCAGCAACTTGGACAGACACACCGGGGAGCTGTTTTTT. Translation gives CASNLDRHTGELFF.

The genes are TRBV7-3 and TRBJ2-2; TRBD1 matches 10 bases. The CDR3 spans 16 residues. Germline assignment: CDR1 SGHTA and CDR2 FQGTGA. V lost 5 bases, J lost 6 bases, and 9 bases stayed unmatched. The CDR3, as DNA: TGTGCCAGCAGCCCCCGGACAGGGGGGTTAGCCGGGGAGCTGTTTTTT. Translated: CASSPRTGGLAGELFF.

The chain carries TRBV6-5 and TRBJ1-5; 9 bases are shared with TRBD1. The CDR3 is made up of 15 amino acids. Germline values: CDR1 MNHEY, CDR2 SVGAGI. The V segment lost 9 bases and the J segment 4 bases; nucleotides outside the gene matches: 10. CDR3 amino acids: CASQPGTGRNQPQHF. For the CDR3, the DNA is TGTGCCAGTCAACCAGGGACAGGGAGAAATCAGCCCCAGCATTTT.

The chain recombines TRBV6-1 with TRBJ1-1; the match to TRBD1 covers 8 bases. V shed 5 bases and J 4 bases; nucleotides not matched to a gene: 6. The CDR3 runs 14 residues. Germline CDR1 is MNHNS and CDR2 is SASEGT. CDR3 nucleotides: TGTGCCAGCAGTTCACGGACAGGGACCACTGAAGCTTTCTTT. It is translated as CASSSRTGTTEAFF.

This chain connects TRBV7-9 to TRBJ1-2, with 8 bases aligning to TRBD1. The CDR3 is 16 amino acids. V trimming: 7 bases; J trimming: 4 bases; junction bases outside the gene matches: 14. Germline CDR1 reads SEHNR; CDR2 reads FQNEAQ (reference sequence). The CDR3 region has the DNA TGTGCCAGCACCAGATCGGGGCAGGGGGCGGTCTATGGCTACACCTTC. Its translation: CASTRSGQGAVYGYTF.